The clone carrying this TCR beta chain was recorded many times. The data are from a study of molecular identifiers for immune sequencing clone quantification. The CDR3 sequence is 13 residues long. Germline CDR1 reads SQVTM; CDR2 reads ANQGSEA. The ends lost 3 bases at V and 8 bases at J; junction bases unmatched: 4. TCRdb reprocessed the PCR reads with MiXCR, giving one entry per CDR3 protein. The sample has under 100,000 distinct CDR3 sequences, around a quarter seen once. The sequencing sample was made of naive CD8+ T cells from blood, with Jurkat cell RNA spiked in. Subset specified: FACS-sorted CD8+CD4-CCR7+CD45RA+ naive T cells. The source of this sequence is a human donor in good health. Some libraries in this study had Jurkat cell RNA spiked in. The V gene is TRBV29-1, the J gene TRBJ2-1, with 10 bases matching TRBD2. In DNA, the CDR3 is TGCAGCGTTGACACTAGCGGGAAGTATGAGCAGTTCTTC. Protein product: CSVDTSGKYEQFF.